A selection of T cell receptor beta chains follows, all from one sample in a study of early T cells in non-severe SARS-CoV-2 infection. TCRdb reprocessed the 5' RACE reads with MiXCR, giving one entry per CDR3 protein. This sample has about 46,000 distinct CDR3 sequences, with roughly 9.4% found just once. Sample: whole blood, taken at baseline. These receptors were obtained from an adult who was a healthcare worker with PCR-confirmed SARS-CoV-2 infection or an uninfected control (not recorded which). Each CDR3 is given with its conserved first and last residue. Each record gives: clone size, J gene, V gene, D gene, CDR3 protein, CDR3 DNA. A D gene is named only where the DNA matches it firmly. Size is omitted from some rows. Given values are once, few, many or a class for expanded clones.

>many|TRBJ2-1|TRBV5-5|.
CASSPRTTSYNEQFF
TGTGCCAGCAGCCCTAGGACCACCTCCTACAATGAGCAGTTCTTC
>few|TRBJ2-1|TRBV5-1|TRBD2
CASSLSTSGPYNEQFF
TGCGCCAGCAGCTTATCGACTAGCGGACCCTACAATGAGCAGTTCTTC
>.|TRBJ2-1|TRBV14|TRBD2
CASSQEWQREFLSDEQFF
TGTGCCAGCAGCCAAGAATGGCAGCGGGAGTTTCTTAGTGATGAGCAGTTCTTC
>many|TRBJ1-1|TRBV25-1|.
CASKTWGNTEAFF
TGTGCCAGCAAGACATGGGGGAACACTGAAGCTTTCTTT
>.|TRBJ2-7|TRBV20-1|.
CSAHRYEQYF
TGCAGTGCCCATCGCTACGAGCAGTACTTC
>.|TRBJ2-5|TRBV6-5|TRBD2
CASRRLSGSRHRETQYF
TGTGCCAGCAGACGCCTTAGCGGGAGTAGGCACCGAGAGACCCAGTACTTC
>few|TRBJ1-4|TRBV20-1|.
CSARRRTAEKLFF
TGCAGTGCTAGACGCCGGACAGCGGAAAAACTGTTTTTT
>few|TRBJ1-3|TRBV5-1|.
CASSLRGISGNTIYF
TGCGCCAGCAGCTTACGGGGGATCTCTGGAAACACCATATATTTT
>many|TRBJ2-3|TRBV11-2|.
CASSLDRTDTQYF
TGTGCCAGCAGCTTAGATCGGACAGATACGCAGTATTTT
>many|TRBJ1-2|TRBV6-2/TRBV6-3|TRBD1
CASKNRGSDYGYTF
TGTGCCAGCAAAAACAGGGGAAGCGACTATGGCTACACCTTC
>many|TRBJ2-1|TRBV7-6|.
CASSLEFSAEQFF
TGTGCCAGCAGCTTAGAGTTTAGCGCTGAGCAGTTCTTC
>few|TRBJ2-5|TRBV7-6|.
CASSLEVAKQTQYF
TGTGCCAGCAGCTTAGAGGTCGCAAAGCAGACCCAGTACTTC
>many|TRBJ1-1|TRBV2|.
CASSDPLGRNPNTEAFF
TGTGCCAGCAGTGATCCCTTAGGTAGGAACCCCAACACTGAAGCTTTCTTT
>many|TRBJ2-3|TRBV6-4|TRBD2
CASSVTSGGSDTQYF
TGTGCCAGCAGTGTAACTAGCGGGGGGTCAGATACGCAGTATTTT
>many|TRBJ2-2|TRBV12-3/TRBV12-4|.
CASSRTGNTGELFF
TGTGCCAGCAGTCGGACGGGCAACACCGGGGAGCTGTTTTTT
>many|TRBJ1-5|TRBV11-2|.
CASSLAGDSNQPQHF
TGTGCCAGCAGCTTAGCGGGAGATAGCAATCAGCCCCAGCATTTT
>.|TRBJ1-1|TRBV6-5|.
CATEQGGTEAFF
TGTGCCACCGAACAGGGTGGCACTGAAGCTTTCTTT
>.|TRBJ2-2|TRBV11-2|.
CASSLEHGEPGELFF
TGTGCCAGCAGCTTAGAGCATGGGGAGCCCGGGGAGCTGTTTTTT